These 16 T cell receptor beta chains came from one sample sequenced in a study of blood T cell repertoires in COVID-19. Data came from immunoSEQ multiplex PCR; TCRdb stores just in-frame clones and leaves some out. The table lists about 310,000 clones, 87% of them singletons, with 1% in the top ten. Material for sequencing was peripheral blood. Receptors originate from a man between 50 and 59 years old with active or convalescent COVID-19.

Notes on this clone: Other DNA sequences in this specimen translate into the identical CDR3. The DNA for the CDR3 is TGTGCCAGCTCACCTCCCCAGGGGCCGAACACCGGGGAGCTGTTTTTT. Translated: CASSPPQGPNTGELFF. This chain joins TRBV18 and TRBJ2-2; possibly TRBD1 for D (6 bases). Trimming removed 3 bases from V and 0 bases from J, with 11 bases in between. The CDR3 consists of 16 residues. Germline CDR1 and CDR2: KGHSH and LQKENI.

The rearrangement uses TRBV18 and TRBJ1-1; tentatively, D is TRBD1 (6 bases). Germline loops: CDR1 KGHSH, CDR2 LQKENI. V was pared by 3 bases and J by 0 bases, with 11 bases between. This CDR3 has 15 residues. The CDR3, as DNA: TGTGCCAGCTCACCTCCGGGACACGTGAACACTGAAGCTTTCTTT. It yields the protein CASSPPGHVNTEAFF.

V usage is TRBV10-3 and J usage is TRBJ1-2, with 7 bases that match TRBD1. Germline V gives CDR1 ENHRY, CDR2 SYGVKD. After removal of 8 bases from V and 6 bases from J, the junction contained 6 bases not matched to a gene. The CDR3 has 12 residues. CDR3 in amino acids: CAIGSDRDGYTF. The CDR3 nucleotides read TGTGCCATCGGGTCCGACAGGGATGGCTACACCTTC.

The chain joins TRBV14 to TRBJ1-5; D is uncertain. Trimming took off 1 base at V and 5 bases at J, with 12 bases between the two ends. Germline loops: CDR1 SGHDN, CDR2 FVKESK. This CDR3 region has 15 residues. In DNA, the CDR3 is TGTGCCAGCAGCCAAGGCCCCGGTATCGATCAGCCCCAGCATTTT. Its protein is CASSQGPGIDQPQHF. Together with reference TRBV14 and TRBJ1-5, the CDR3 gives the full variable domain: EAGVTQFPSHSVIEKGQTVTLRCDPISGHDNLYWYRRVMGKEIKFLLHFVKESKQDESGMPNNRFLAERTGGTYSTLKVQPAELEDSGVYFCASSQGPGIDQPQHFGDGTRLSIL.

Points on this clone: The sample has other DNA sequences that encode this CDR3 too. The J gene is TRBJ1-4, the V gene TRBV5-1; possibly TRBD1 for D (5 bases). Trimming pared 0 bases from V and 8 bases from J, leaving 14 bases between. The CDR3 totals 15 residues. The germline gives CDR1 SGHRS, CDR2 YFSETQ. The CDR3 reads CASSLAGRVEEKLFF. The CDR3 coding sequence is TGCGCCAGCAGCTTGGCGGGCAGGGTGGAGGAAAAACTGTTTTTT.

The chain uses TRBV6-2 or TRBV6-3 and TRBJ1-5, with a tentative D call TRBD1 (6 bases). Trimming shortened V by 2 bases and J by 2 bases, and 16 bases separated the two germline ends. CDR3 length: 17 amino acids. Germline CDR1 reads MNHEY; CDR2 reads SVGEGT. Written as DNA, the CDR3 is TGTGCCAGCAGTTACCCACAGGGCACCGGGGGCAATCAGCCCCAGCATTTT. This codes for CASSYPQGTGGNQPQHF.

V is TRBV6-5 and J is TRBJ2-7; 10 positions match TRBD1. Trimming at V came to 3 bases and at J to 7 bases, leaving 6 bases not matched to a gene. Germline loops: CDR1 MNHEY, CDR2 SVGAGI. The CDR3 totals 14 residues. For the CDR3, the DNA is TGTGCCAGCAGTTATCGGGACAGGGGTACGGAGCAGTACTTC. Its translation is CASSYRDRGTEQYF.

This chain links TRBV7-2 with TRBJ2-3, with TRBD2 as a possible D gene (6 bases). This CDR3 is built from 13 residues. Germline V gives CDR1 SGHTA, CDR2 FQGNSA. Trimming took off 3 bases at V and 5 bases at J, with 9 bases between the two ends. As DNA, the CDR3 is TGTGCCAGCAGCTTTTCCGGGGGAGATACGCAGTATTTT. This codes for CASSFSGGDTQYF.

This clone was counted between two and nine times. This chain links TRBV7-9 with TRBJ2-1; 11 bases are a match to TRBD2. Germline V CDR1 and CDR2: SEHNR, FQNEAQ (reference sequence). There are 14 residues in the CDR3. V was pared by 5 bases and J by 10 bases, with 7 bases of the junction left unmatched. CDR3 coding DNA: TGTGCCAGCAGCACTAGCGGGAGAGTAGACGAGCAGTTCTTC. Translation: CASSTSGRVDEQFF.

The V and J genes are TRBV2 and TRBJ1-1; possible D gene TRBD1, 5 bases. Per the germline V gene, CDR1 is SNHLY and CDR2 is FYNNEI. Between the trimmed V and J ends, which lost 3 bases and 0 bases, there was a span of 5 bases. The CDR3 has 13 residues. CDR3 protein: CASSDRVNTEAFF. Written as DNA, the CDR3 is TGTGCCAGCAGTGACAGGGTGAACACTGAAGCTTTCTTT.

This rearrangement joins TRBV5-1 to TRBJ1-1; D gene unclear. The CDR3 totals 16 residues. Germline V gives CDR1 SGHRS, CDR2 YFSETQ. Trimming left V 0 bases short and J 5 bases short, with 17 bases between. The CDR3 spells CASSLDSRGVYTEAFF. As DNA, the CDR3 is TGCGCCAGCAGCTTGGATTCTCGCGGGGTTTATACTGAAGCTTTCTTT. The variable domain in full, completed from reference TRBV5-1 and TRBJ1-1, reads KAGVTQTPRYLIKTRGQQVTLSCSPISGHRSVSWYQQTPGQGLQFLFEYFSETQRNKGNFPGRFSGRQFSNSRSEMNVSTLELGDSALYLCASSLDSRGVYTEAFFGQGTRLTVV.

The CDR3 DNA sequence: TGTGCCAGCAGCTTAGTTGGCGGGGGGGCCTTAGGGACAGATACGCAGTATTTT. Amino acids: CASSLVGGGALGTDTQYF. The V gene is TRBV7-2, the J gene TRBJ2-3, with 9 nucleotides matching TRBD2. The CDR3 loop spans 18 amino acids. Germline CDR1 reads SGHTA; CDR2 reads FQGNSA. Losses at the gene ends were 1 base for V and 3 bases for J; bases not matched to a gene: 11. The variable domain in full, completed from reference TRBV7-2 and TRBJ2-3, reads GAGVSQSPSNKVTEKGKDVELRCDPISGHTALYWYRQSLGQGLEFLIYFQGNSAPDKSGLPSDRFSAERTGGSVSTLTIQRTQQEDSAVYLCASSLVGGGALGTDTQYFGPGTRLTVL.

CDR3 amino acids: CASSTQGTGNTIYF. The CDR3 DNA sequence: TGTGCCAGTAGTACGCAGGGAACTGGAAACACCATATATTTT. The chain is built from TRBV19 and TRBJ1-3; D possibly corresponds to TRBD1 (5 bases). CDR3 length equals 14 residues. Germline CDR1 is LNHDA and CDR2 is SQIVND (reference sequence). The ends were cut back, 4 bases at V and 2 bases at J, with 9 bases in the middle.

This rearrangement joins TRBV27 to TRBJ2-5; 10 positions agree with TRBD1. The CDR3 has 14 residues. The junction had 4 bases not matched to a gene; V was cut back by 4 bases and J by 5 bases. Germline V gene lookup returns CDR1 MNHEY and CDR2 SMNVEV (reference sequence). DNA for the CDR3: TGTGCCAGCAGTTCGACAGGGGGCGTTGAGACCCAGTACTTC. It codes for CASSSTGGVETQYF.

The table lists this clone with a count of one. The V and J genes are TRBV5-1 and TRBJ1-2; TRBD1 is a possible D gene (5 bases). Deletions cut 0 bases from V and 0 bases from J, with 6 bases between. CDR1 and CDR2 (germline): SGHRS, YFSETQ. The CDR3 loop spans 14 amino acids. The CDR3 region is CASSLGTTNYGYTF. The CDR3 coding sequence is TGCGCCAGCAGCTTGGGGACAACTAACTATGGCTACACCTTC.

The rearrangement uses TRBV29-1 and TRBJ2-1; 10 nucleotides agree with TRBD2. Trimming took 6 bases from V and 6 from J; bases not matched to a gene: 5. This CDR3 is 13 amino acids long. From germline, CDR1 is SQVTM and CDR2 ANQGSEA. The CDR3 DNA reads as TGCAGCGTCAGGACTAGCGGAGGCAATGAGCAGTTCTTC. Translated, it gives CSVRTSGGNEQFF.